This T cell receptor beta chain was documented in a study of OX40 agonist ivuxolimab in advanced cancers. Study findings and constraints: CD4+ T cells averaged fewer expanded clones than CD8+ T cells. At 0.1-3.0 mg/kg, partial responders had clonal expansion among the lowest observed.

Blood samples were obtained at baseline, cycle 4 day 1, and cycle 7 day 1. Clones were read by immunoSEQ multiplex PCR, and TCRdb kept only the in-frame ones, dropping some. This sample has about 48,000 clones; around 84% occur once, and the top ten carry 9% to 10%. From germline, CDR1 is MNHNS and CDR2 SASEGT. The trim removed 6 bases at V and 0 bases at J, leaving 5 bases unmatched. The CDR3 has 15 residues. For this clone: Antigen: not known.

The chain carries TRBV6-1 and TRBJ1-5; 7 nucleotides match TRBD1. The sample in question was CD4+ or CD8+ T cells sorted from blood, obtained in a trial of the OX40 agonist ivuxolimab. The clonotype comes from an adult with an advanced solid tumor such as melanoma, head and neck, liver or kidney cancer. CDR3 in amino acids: CASSQGGSSNQPQHF. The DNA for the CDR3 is TGTGCCAGCAGCCAGGGGGGCAGTAGCAATCAGCCCCAGCATTTT.